The 25 T cell receptor beta chains below come from one sample, sequenced in a study of identical twins. TCRdb reprocessed the 5' RACE reads via MiXCR and lists one record per CDR3 protein. The sample shows some 790,000 distinct CDR3 sequences, approximately 18% of them seen only once. The data also belong to a second study, concerning T cells expressing NK-cell markers.

The sample comprised PBMCs. Receptor source: a woman between 18 and 29 years old in good health.

V and J are TRBV20-1 and TRBJ1-3; TRBD1 might be the D (6 bases). The CDR3 covers 15 residues. V lost 6 bases to trimming and J lost 0 bases, with 15 bases between them. The germline gives CDR1 DFQATT, CDR2 SNEGSKA (reference sequence). CDR3 loop: CSASGQTDSGNTIYF. The CDR3 nucleotides read TGCAGTGCATCGGGACAAACTGACTCTGGAAACACCATATATTTT.

This clonotype was seen a handful of times. The V call is TRBV10-3, the J call TRBJ2-1; 9 nucleotides agree with TRBD2. With V trimmed by 3 bases and J by 1 base, 4 bases remained unmatched. The CDR3 length is 16 residues. CDR1 and CDR2 (germline): ENHRY, SYGVKD. The CDR3 loop is CAISDPTSGSYNEQFF. The CDR3 DNA reads as TGTGCCATCAGTGACCCTACTAGCGGGTCCTACAATGAGCAGTTCTTC.

This clonotype has only a few counts. V usage is TRBV6-1 and J usage is TRBJ1-1; D gene uncertain. Per germline, CDR1 MNHNS and CDR2 SASEGT. The CDR3 spans 14 residues. V shed 6 bases and J shed 1 base, with 12 bases lying between them. The CDR3 region is CASSPSTENTEAFF. In DNA, the CDR3 is TGTGCCAGCAGCCCAAGCACAGAGAACACTGAAGCTTTCTTT.

This clonotype was picked up a small number of times. The chain recombines TRBV12-3 or TRBV12-4 with TRBJ1-2; 8 bases are a match to TRBD1. The CDR3 spans 12 residues. Unmatched junction bases numbered 4, after V lost 6 bases and J lost 7 bases. The DNA for the CDR3 is TGTGCCAGCAGCCACGACAGGGGTGGCTACACCTTC. This encodes CASSHDRGGYTF.

The chain employs TRBV11-2 and TRBJ1-1; TRBD1 might be the D (5 bases). CDR3 length: 13 amino acids. V dropped 1 base and J dropped 8 bases, with 11 bases sitting between them. The germline gives CDR1 SGHAT, CDR2 FQNNGV. The CDR3 spells CASSLAGRGEAFF. For the CDR3, the DNA is TGTGCCAGCAGCTTAGCTGGGCGGGGGGAAGCTTTCTTT.

This chain uses TRBV11-2 with TRBJ2-2; the D is unclear. In germline, CDR1 is SGHAT, CDR2 FQNNGV. V was trimmed by 6 bases and J by 7 bases, leaving 12 bases between them. CDR3 size: 13 residues. Here the CDR3 reads CASRQILGGELFF. Written as DNA, the CDR3 is TGTGCCAGCAGGCAAATCCTGGGCGGGGAGCTGTTTTTT.

This sequence joins TRBV12-3 or TRBV12-4 and TRBJ1-3; D remains ambiguous. The CDR3 is 12 amino acids. The V gene lost 8 bases and the J gene lost 16 bases, with 21 bases spanning the gap. The DNA of the CDR3 is TGTGCCAGCTCTAGGGCGAGGACCTCGGCCTATTTT. Translating gives CASSRARTSAYF.

V is TRBV9 and J is TRBJ2-7; 13 bases are a match to TRBD2. V trimming: 4 bases; J trimming: 3 bases; junction bases outside the gene matches: 13. Germline V CDR1 and CDR2: SGDLS, YYNGEE. The CDR3 runs to 18 residues. The CDR3 sequence: CASSPGTSGVSPFYEQYF. In DNA form, the CDR3 reads TGTGCCAGCAGCCCCGGGACTAGCGGGGTCAGCCCTTTCTACGAGCAGTACTTC.

V is TRBV12-3 or TRBV12-4 and J is TRBJ2-2; D unresolved. This CDR3 is built from 15 residues. Deletions cut 7 bases from V and 0 bases from J, with 12 bases between. CDR3 residues: CASTANLANTGELFF. Written as DNA, the CDR3 is TGTGCCAGCACCGCGAACTTAGCGAACACCGGGGAGCTGTTTTTT.

As to this clonotype: A much bigger clone sits one base away, suggesting this may be a read error. The CDR3: CASSPGPVLYEQYF. CDR3 DNA: TGTGCCAGCAGCCCTGGGCCAGTCCTCTACGAGCAGTACTTC. The chain links TRBV4-2 to TRBJ2-7, with D unresolved. The CDR3 runs 14 residues. V was trimmed by 4 bases and J by 3 bases, leaving 13 bases between them. CDR1 is LGHNA, CDR2 YNFKEQ, per germline.

The chain combines TRBV7-8 with TRBJ2-7, with no clear D. The V end was cut by 2 bases, the J end by 5 bases, with 10 bases between. The CDR3 has 13 amino acids. Germline CDR1 reads SGHVS; CDR2 reads FQNEAQ. CDR3 bases: TGTGCCAGCAGCTTAATGAAAGGGAACGAGCAGTACTTC. This codes for CASSLMKGNEQYF.

This clonotype turned up a few times. The rearrangement joins TRBV12-3 or TRBV12-4 to TRBJ2-1; D unclear. Trimming pared 2 bases from V and 4 bases from J, leaving 6 bases between. The CDR3 loop spans 13 amino acids. Here the CDR3 reads CASSLIQYNEQFF. The CDR3 bases are TGTGCCAGCAGTTTAATACAATACAATGAGCAGTTCTTC.

This clonotype has a count of ten or more. The chain combines TRBV7-3 with TRBJ2-3; D is uncertain. This CDR3 region has 14 residues. Germline V gene data show CDR1 as SGHTA and CDR2 as FQGTGA. V was pared by 0 bases and J by 0 bases, with 4 bases between. Here the CDR3 DNA reads TGTGCCAGCAGCTTAACGGGGAGCACAGATACGCAGTATTTT. Translation: CASSLTGSTDTQYF. Full variable domain (missing parts from reference TRBV7-3 and TRBJ2-3): GAGVSQTPSNKVTEKGKYVELRCDPISGHTALYWYRQSLGQGPEFLIYFQGTGAADDSGLPNDRFFAVRPEGSVSTLKIQRTERGDSAVYLCASSLTGSTDTQYFGPGTRLTVL.

This chain uses TRBV20-1 with TRBJ1-6; TRBD1 might be the D (5 bases). This CDR3 spans 14 amino acids. Trimming took 4 bases from V and 5 from J, leaving 12 bases between them. Germline loops: CDR1 DFQATT, CDR2 SNEGSKA (reference sequence). The CDR3 region is CSAIGRTNNSPLHF. The CDR3 bases are TGCAGTGCTATAGGGAGGACAAATAATTCACCCCTCCACTTT.

V and J are TRBV6-5 and TRBJ2-7; D gene ambiguous. Trimming left V 4 bases short and J 10 bases short, with 11 bases between. This CDR3 region has 11 residues. Germline V gene sequence: CDR1 MNHEY, CDR2 SVGAGI. The CDR3 nucleotides read TGTGCCAGCAGTTCCCGCCGCCAACAGTACTTC. Its protein is CASSSRRQQYF.

The chain is built from TRBV11-2 and TRBJ2-1; possibly TRBD1 for D (6 bases). Germline V gene data show CDR1 as SGHAT and CDR2 as FQNNGV. V lost 7 bases, J lost 11 bases, and 24 bases lay in between. This CDR3 is 15 amino acids long. The CDR3 region is CASKNLATGMLKQFF. Written as DNA, the CDR3 is TGTGCCAGCAAAAATTTGGCTACAGGGATGCTGAAGCAGTTCTTC.

This clonotype was detected many times. The rearrangement links TRBV5-1 to TRBJ2-3; 9 bases line up with TRBD2. Germline V gives CDR1 SGHRS, CDR2 YFSETQ. The ends lost 4 bases at V and 3 bases at J; junction bases unmatched: 9. The CDR3 loop spans 16 amino acids. CDR3 residues: CASSPLAGGGTDTQYF. Here the CDR3 DNA reads TGCGCCAGCAGCCCTCTGGCGGGAGGGGGTACAGATACGCAGTATTTT.

The genes are TRBV20-1 and TRBJ2-3; the match to TRBD2 covers 8 bases. The CDR3 length is 14 residues. CDR1 and CDR2 (germline): DFQATT, SNEGSKA (reference sequence). V was pared by 6 bases and J by 1 base, with 6 bases of the junction left unmatched. Here the CDR3 DNA reads TGCAGTGCCCCGCCGGGGGGGGGCACAGATACGCAGTATTTT. It yields the protein CSAPPGGGTDTQYF.

The chain has TRBV20-1 and TRBJ1-1, with D possibly TRBD1 on 5 matching bases. Trimming shortened V by 0 bases and J by 5 bases, and 16 bases separated the two germline ends. The CDR3 runs 15 residues. Germline V gives CDR1 DFQATT, CDR2 SNEGSKA (reference sequence). This chain's CDR3 is CSARDLGRVGTEAFF. The CDR3 DNA sequence: TGCAGTGCTAGAGATCTCGGCAGGGTAGGGACTGAAGCTTTCTTT.

This clonotype was counted a few times. The chain couples TRBV12-3 or TRBV12-4 to TRBJ2-5, with 7 bases matching TRBD1. J gave up 3 bases and V 1 base, and 2 bases lay outside the gene matches. The CDR3 spans 14 residues. The CDR3 loop is CASSLEGTEETQYF. The CDR3 DNA sequence: TGTGCCAGCAGTTTAGAAGGGACAGAAGAGACCCAGTACTTC.

This clonotype was picked up a small number of times. The chain links TRBV4-3 to TRBJ2-7; 9 nucleotides line up with TRBD2. V gave up 5 bases and J gave up 3 bases; unmatched junction bases: 8. The germline gives CDR1 LGHNA, CDR2 YSLEER. This CDR3 comprises 15 residues. CDR3: CASSILAGSYYEQYF. CDR3 DNA sequence: TGCGCCAGCAGCATCCTAGCGGGATCTTACTACGAGCAGTACTTC.

The table lists this clonotype with a few counts. V usage is TRBV20-1 and J usage is TRBJ2-5; 9 bases are a match to TRBD2. The trim removed 0 bases at V and 7 bases at J, leaving 9 bases unmatched. The CDR3 loop spans 15 amino acids. Germline-derived CDR1 and CDR2 are DFQATT and SNEGSKA (reference sequence). DNA for the CDR3: TGCAGTGCTAGAGATGAGGCGGGAGGGTTAGGGACCCAGTACTTC. Translating it yields CSARDEAGGLGTQYF.

The chain employs TRBV10-1 and TRBJ2-5; possible D gene TRBD2, 7 bases. With 0 bases removed from V and 1 base from J, the gap between germline ends came to 12 bases. The CDR3 covers 16 residues. Germline values: CDR1 WNHNN, CDR2 SYGVQD (reference sequence). The CDR3 sequence is CASSESGGGPQETQYF. The CDR3, as DNA: TGCGCCAGCAGTGAGTCCGGCGGGGGCCCCCAAGAGACCCAGTACTTC.

This clonotype was counted only a few times. This rearrangement joins TRBV7-2 to TRBJ2-5; no reliable D call. The CDR3 has 14 residues. The V and J ends lost 0 bases and 0 bases respectively, with 5 bases between them. Looked up from germline, CDR1 is SGHTA and CDR2 is FQGNSA. CDR3 bases: TGTGCCAGCAGCTTAGCGCAGTACCAAGAGACCCAGTACTTC. Residues: CASSLAQYQETQYF.

This chain uses TRBV29-1 with TRBJ1-2; no firm D call. The germline V and J ends were trimmed by 6 bases and 6 bases, with 11 bases remaining between them. Germline V gives CDR1 SQVTM, CDR2 ANQGSEA. The CDR3 contains 11 residues. CDR3 nucleotide sequence: TGCAGCGTCACTCACGCGGATGGCTACACCTTC. Encoded protein: CSVTHADGYTF. The variable domain in full, completed from reference TRBV29-1 and TRBJ1-2, reads SAVISQKPSRDICQRGTSLTIQCQVDSQVTMMFWYRQQPGQSLTLIATANQGSEATYESGFVIDKFPISRPNLTFSTLTVSNMSPEDSSIYLCSVTHADGYTFGSGTRLTVV.